Following are 30 T cell receptor beta chains from one sample sequenced in a study of blood T cell repertoires in COVID-19 (dated by TCRdb to the early 2020s). Library preparation used the immunoSEQ multiplex PCR assay. In TCRdb, the immuneACCESS table is reduced to in-frame sequences with V and J assigned. These tables do not hold every clone; where another copy was compared, an unresolved V gene accounts for under half, and the others remain unexplained. This sample gives 310,000 or so clones in total; roughly 90% of them show up just once. The ten biggest clones cover approximately 4% of the sample. Material for sequencing was peripheral blood. The receptors here all came from a woman aged 50 to 65 with active or convalescent COVID-19.

The chain links TRBV27 to TRBJ2-2, with TRBD2 matching 9 bases. CDR3 length: 17 amino acids. V gave up 2 bases and J gave up 8 bases; unmatched junction bases: 12. Germline CDR1 MNHEY, CDR2 SMNVEV (reference sequence). In DNA form, the CDR3 reads TGTGCCAGCAGTTTAGGCGGCGGGAGGGCCGCATGGGGGGAGCTGTTTTTT. It translates to CASSLGGGRAAWGELFF.

The chain carries TRBV6-5 and TRBJ2-3, with TRBD1 matching over 8 bases. Germline values: CDR1 MNHEY, CDR2 SVGAGI. The CDR3 runs to 15 residues. V trimming: 5 bases; J trimming: 2 bases; junction bases outside the gene matches: 6. DNA of the CDR3: TGTGCCAGCAGTATCCGGGACAGGTACACAGATACGCAGTATTTT. Amino acids: CASSIRDRYTDTQYF.

Turning to this clone: In the same sample, other DNA sequences code for this CDR3. The chain couples TRBV5-1 to TRBJ1-2; TRBD1 matches 9 bases. Losses at the gene ends were 4 bases for V and 3 bases for J; bases not matched to a gene: 4. Germline V gene lookup returns CDR1 SGHRS and CDR2 YFSETQ. This CDR3 is 14 amino acids long. Here the CDR3 DNA reads TGCGCCAGCAGCCTGGGGGACAGGGACTATGGCTACACCTTC. Translation gives CASSLGDRDYGYTF.

The chain carries TRBV27 and TRBJ2-2, with TRBD2 matching over 10 bases. CDR1 MNHEY and CDR2 SMNVEV come from the germline V gene (reference sequence). The length of the CDR3 is 15 residues. V dropped 5 bases and J dropped 6; count of bases not matched to a gene: 6. The CDR3 sequence is CASSTQRGGPGELFF. The CDR3 bases are TGTGCCAGCAGTACACAGCGGGGGGGCCCCGGGGAGCTGTTTTTT.

The V gene is TRBV7-2, the J gene TRBJ2-5, with D possibly matching TRBD1 (6 bases). The CDR3 covers 14 residues. The V and J ends lost 0 bases and 4 bases respectively, with 9 bases between them. CDR1 and CDR2 from the germline V gene are SGHTA and FQGNSA. DNA for the CDR3: TGTGCCAGCAGCTTAGCACAGGGCTTAGAGACCCAGTACTTC. Translating it yields CASSLAQGLETQYF.

V usage is TRBV18 and J usage is TRBJ2-1, with 8 bases lining up with TRBD2. V lost 4 bases, J lost 0 bases, and 8 bases stayed unmatched. The CDR3 extends over 17 amino acids. The germline gives CDR1 KGHSH, CDR2 LQKENI. CDR3 sequence: CASSRGGSGSSYNEQFF. The CDR3, as DNA: TGTGCCAGCTCACGGGGCGGGAGCGGGAGCTCCTACAATGAGCAGTTCTTC.

The chain has TRBV7-6 and TRBJ1-5; 9 bases map to TRBD1. Losses at the gene ends were 1 base for V and 4 bases for J; bases not matched to a gene: 2. Germline V gene data show CDR1 as SGHVS and CDR2 as FNYEAQ. This CDR3 comprises 15 residues. The CDR3 nucleotides read TGTGCCAGCAGCTTAGGGACAGGGGAAAATCAGCCCCAGCATTTT. Amino acid sequence: CASSLGTGENQPQHF.

Concerning this clone itself: Other DNA sequences from this sample encode an identical CDR3 as well. The CDR3 DNA is TGTGCCACCAGCAGAGATCCCCGGGGGAACACTGAAGCTTTCTTT. This codes for CATSRDPRGNTEAFF. This chain links TRBV15 with TRBJ1-1; D is undetermined. Between the trimmed V and J ends, which lost 0 bases and 1 base, there was a span of 9 bases. The CDR3 consists of 15 residues. Germline V gene sequence: CDR1 LNHNV, CDR2 YYDKDF (reference sequence).

CDR3 loop: CASSVGLNNEQFF. The DNA of the CDR3 is TGTGCCAGCAGTGTGGGACTAAACAATGAGCAGTTCTTC. The chain carries TRBV2 and TRBJ2-1; TRBD2 matches 7 bases. Trimming took 4 bases from V and 5 from J; bases not matched to a gene: 2. Germline CDR1 is SNHLY and CDR2 is FYNNEI. This CDR3 contains 13 residues.

The rearrangement joins TRBV7-9 to TRBJ2-7, with 16 bases fitting TRBD2. V gave up 5 bases and J gave up 0 bases; unmatched junction bases: 10. Germline CDR1 is SEHNR and CDR2 is FQNEAQ (reference sequence). This CDR3 region has 19 residues. Here the CDR3 reads CASSRSGTSGRAGSYEQYF. CDR3 bases: TGTGCCAGCAGCCGCTCCGGGACTAGCGGGAGGGCCGGCTCCTACGAGCAGTACTTC.

The rearrangement links TRBV10-2 to TRBJ2-1, with 8 bases lining up with TRBD2. The ends lost 0 bases at V and 6 bases at J; junction bases unmatched: 7. The germline V gene has CDR1 WSHSY and CDR2 SAAADI. The CDR3 spans 16 residues. The chain's CDR3 is CASSESGGLVGNEQFF. CDR3 bases: TGCGCCAGCAGTGAGTCTGGGGGACTAGTCGGCAATGAGCAGTTCTTC.

This rearrangement joins TRBV30 to TRBJ2-7; possibly TRBD1 for D (7 bases). Deletions cut 4 bases from V and 6 bases from J, with 25 bases between. CDR3 size: 16 residues. From germline, CDR1 is GTSNPN and CDR2 SVGIG (reference sequence). The CDR3, as DNA: TGTGCCTGGATCCTAGGGGGGTCCGGGACAGTTCGCGAGCAGTACTTC. Translated: CAWILGGSGTVREQYF. Full variable domain (remainder filled in from reference TRBV30 and TRBJ2-7): SQTIHQWPATLVQPVGSPLSLECTVEGTSNPNLYWYRQAAGRGLQLLFYSVGIGQISSEVPQNLSASRPQDRQFILSSKKLLLSDSGFYLCAWILGGSGTVREQYFGPGTRLTVT.

This chain links TRBV6-2 or TRBV6-3 with TRBJ2-3; 11 bases are shared with TRBD2. Germline V gene sequence: CDR1 MNHEY, CDR2 SVGEGT. This CDR3 region has 21 residues. V shed 1 base and J 0 bases; nucleotides not matched to a gene: 15. The DNA of the CDR3 is TGTGCCAGCAGTTACTTTGGCCTACTAGCGGGAGAGGAAACTAGCACAGATACGCAGTATTTT. Amino acid sequence: CASSYFGLLAGEETSTDTQYF.

The chain uses TRBV5-1 and TRBJ2-1; 9 bases are a match to TRBD2. The CDR3 spans 17 residues. V shed 4 bases and J 6 bases; nucleotides not matched to a gene: 14. Germline lookup yields CDR1 SGHRS and CDR2 YFSETQ. CDR3 nucleotide sequence: TGCGCCAGCAGCCTAGGGGAGGGGACTAGCTGGGTCAATGAGCAGTTCTTC. The encoded protein is CASSLGEGTSWVNEQFF.

The J gene is TRBJ1-6, the V gene TRBV11-1; weak D call: TRBD1 (6 bases). The germline V and J ends were trimmed by 5 bases and 7 bases, with 9 bases remaining between them. CDR3 length equals 13 residues. Germline CDR1 SGHAT, CDR2 FQDESV (reference sequence). The CDR3 DNA is TGTGCCAGCAGCCAGGGGTGGAATTCACCCCTCCACTTT. This codes for CASSQGWNSPLHF.

The V gene is TRBV2, the J gene TRBJ2-2; 7 bases fit TRBD2. Germline CDR1 SNHLY, CDR2 FYNNEI. Trimming took 4 bases from V and 2 from J; bases not matched to a gene: 4. This CDR3 contains 15 residues. CDR3 region: CASSVERGNTGELFF. The CDR3 DNA is TGTGCCAGCAGTGTGGAGCGGGGAAACACCGGGGAGCTGTTTTTT.

This clone is a singleton in its sample. The chain links TRBV18 to TRBJ1-1; a possible D gene is TRBD1 (5 bases). Trimming pared 1 base from V and 10 bases from J, leaving 13 bases between. CDR1 is KGHSH, CDR2 LQKENI, per germline. CDR3 length equals 13 residues. CDR3: CASSPQEGTSAFF. CDR3 bases: TGTGCCAGCTCACCACAGGAGGGGACCTCAGCTTTCTTT.

The chain carries TRBV29-1 and TRBJ2-5, with D perhaps TRBD2 (6 bases). V lost 5 bases and J lost 4, with 14 bases in between. CDR1 is SQVTM, CDR2 ANQGSEA, per germline. The length of the CDR3 is 13 residues. In nucleotides, the CDR3 is TGCAGCGTTTCTAGCGCCTCTGGAGAGACCCAGTACTTC. This encodes CSVSSASGETQYF.

The chain has TRBV6-6 and TRBJ2-1; 7 nucleotides agree with TRBD1. The CDR3 is 15 residues long. V shed 4 bases and J 0 bases; nucleotides not matched to a gene: 3. Germline CDR1 MNHNY, CDR2 SVGAGI (reference sequence). In DNA, the CDR3 is TGTGCCAGCAGTTCCGGGACAGACTCCTACAATGAGCAGTTCTTC. Translation: CASSSGTDSYNEQFF.

The V gene is TRBV19, the J gene TRBJ1-5, with a possible D match to TRBD1 (5 bases). V lost 3 bases to trimming and J lost 0 bases, with 15 bases between them. Germline CDR1 LNHDA, CDR2 SQIVND (reference sequence). This CDR3 spans 17 amino acids. In DNA, the CDR3 is TGTGCCAGTAGTATGGTCTACGTGACAGTTAGCAATCAGCCCCAGCATTTT. Translation: CASSMVYVTVSNQPQHF.

V gene TRBV24-1 combines with J gene TRBJ1-3, with no clear D. V was pared by 5 bases and J by 0 bases, with 10 bases between. Germline CDR1 KGHDR, CDR2 SFDVKD. This CDR3 contains 15 residues. The CDR3 loop reads CATSVVESSGNTIYF. CDR3 coding DNA: TGTGCCACCAGTGTCGTAGAGAGCTCTGGAAACACCATATATTTT.

This chain uses TRBV5-3 with TRBJ2-3; 9 positions match TRBD2. TRBV5-3 is identified as an open reading frame with a role that is uncertain. The junction had 11 bases not matched to a gene; V was cut back by 0 bases and J by 6 bases. The CDR3 sequence is 17 residues long. The CDR3 DNA reads TGTGCCAGAAGCTTGGAGTTCGGCGGGAGGGCCCGCGATACGCAGTATTTT. Amino acid sequence: CARSLEFGGRARDTQYF.

V is TRBV20-1 and J is TRBJ1-4; no clear D. Trimming took 3 bases from V and 5 from J, leaving 10 bases between them. Germline assignment: CDR1 DFQATT and CDR2 SNEGSKA (reference sequence). This CDR3 is built from 13 residues. The CDR3 nucleotides are TGCAGTGCTAGTTACAGTGTCAATGAAAAACTGTTTTTT. Translation: CSASYSVNEKLFF.

V gene TRBV2 combines with J gene TRBJ2-3; 8 bases map to TRBD2. Looked up from germline, CDR1 is SNHLY and CDR2 is FYNNEI. Trimming took 8 bases from V and 1 from J; bases not matched to a gene: 5. This CDR3 spans 14 amino acids. The CDR3 coding sequence is TGTGCCAGCCTGAAAGCGGGGGGCACAGATACGCAGTATTTT. Its protein is CASLKAGGTDTQYF. The entire variable domain, with the rest obtained from reference TRBV2 and TRBJ2-3, is as follows: EPEVTQTPSHQVTQMGQEVILRCVPISNHLYFYWYRQILGQKVEFLVSFYNNEISEKSEIFDDQFSVERPDGSNFTLKIRSTKLEDSAMYFCASLKAGGTDTQYFGPGTRLTVL.

This chain links TRBV18 with TRBJ2-7; maybe TRBD2 (7 bases). The V end was cut by 1 base, the J end by 1 base, with 11 bases between. CDR1 KGHSH and CDR2 LQKENI come from the germline V gene. The CDR3 has 15 amino acids. The CDR3 spells CASSPREGVSYEQYF. The DNA of the CDR3 is TGTGCCAGCTCACCACGGGAGGGGGTTTCCTACGAGCAGTACTTC.

The chain recombines TRBV4-2 with TRBJ1-1; D gene ambiguous. The V gene lost 0 bases and the J gene lost 4 bases, with 9 bases spanning the gap. CDR3 size: 14 residues. In germline, CDR1 is LGHNA, CDR2 YNFKEQ. The CDR3 region has the DNA TGTGCCAGCAGCCAAGATCTCAGGCGCACTGAAGCTTTCTTT. Its protein is CASSQDLRRTEAFF.

This chain joins TRBV6-2 or TRBV6-3 and TRBJ2-7; 7 positions agree with TRBD1. Germline V gene lookup returns CDR1 MNHEY and CDR2 SVGEGT. V shed 2 bases, J shed 2 bases, and the junction held 3 bases outside the gene matches. The CDR3 is 14 amino acids. For the CDR3, the DNA is TGTGCCAGCAGTTACCGGGGACAGACCTACGAGCAGTACTTC. This translates into CASSYRGQTYEQYF.

The chain employs TRBV5-1 and TRBJ1-6, with D possibly matching TRBD1 (6 bases). The CDR3 has 14 residues. V was clipped by 0 bases and J by 7 bases, with 8 bases between them. Germline CDR1 SGHRS, CDR2 YFSETQ. In nucleotides, the CDR3 is TGCGCCAGCAGCTTGGGAGGGGGAAATTCACCCCTCCACTTT. As protein: CASSLGGGNSPLHF.

This clone was recorded only once. This chain uses TRBV7-8 with TRBJ2-4; TRBD1 aligns across 7 bases. Trimming cost V 1 base and J 0 bases; bases outside gene matches: 6. The CDR3 totals 17 residues. CDR1 and CDR2 from the germline V gene are SGHVS and FQNEAQ. CDR3 protein: CASSLEAGGLAKNIQYF. The DNA for the CDR3 is TGTGCCAGCAGCTTAGAAGCAGGGGGTCTAGCCAAAAACATTCAGTACTTC.

This rearrangement joins TRBV10-1 to TRBJ2-1; D remains unclear. V was cut by 3 bases and J by 7 bases, with 4 bases left in between. CDR1 and CDR2 from the germline V gene are WNHNN and SYGVQD (reference sequence). The CDR3 runs to 11 residues. The CDR3 nucleotides are TGCGCCAGCAGTGACGTTAATGAGCAGTTCTTC. Translated, it gives CASSDVNEQFF.